This TCR beta chain was identified in a study of shared clonotypes between healthy human individuals (dated by TCRdb to about 2020). For the study in its entirety: Three men and two women, aged 18 to 49 years, made up the cohort. For each donor, three plates each were used for CD4 naive and CD4 memory, two plates were used for CD8 naive, and one plate was used for CD8 memory. To estimate repertoire size and how much clonotypes are shared between individuals, the study performed deep sequencing of blood TCR repertoires from about 5 healthy adults. To increase sequencing depth and limit assay-specific biases, different laboratories used diverse techniques to prepare libraries and sequence TCR repertoires. Each donor's leukapheresis produced roughly between roughly 0.85 and 10 billion PBMCs.

V gives up 5 bases and J gives up 7 bases, and the segment between their germline ends measures 17 bases. CDR1 is given as SEHNR and CDR2 as FQNEAQ, both from the germline V gene (reference sequence). The CDR3 goes from the cysteine to the phenylalanine over 15 residues. This entry keeps only the CDR3 DNA: 45 bases, framed from base 1. Using the deep immunoSEQ assay, multiplex PCR amplified TCR CDR3 regions from genomic DNA. Extracted genomic DNA from each cell subset was spread evenly across all wells of several immunoSEQ 96-well plates, with each plate serving as a replicate. For sorted subsets, each replicate PCR was loaded with around 220 ng genomic DNA, equivalent to 30,000 or so T cell genomes. Purified libraries were quantified with a Qubit 3.0 fluorometer, sized on a Bioanalyzer 2100, and re-quantified with the KAPA Library Quantification kit. Every immunoSEQ 96-well plate was sequenced on a dedicated single-read 150-cycle Illumina NextSeq 550 flow cell. The authors' pipeline ran thus. Because the immunoSEQ output held only junctional sequences and lacked quality scores, the filtering could not match the filtering applied to full-length reads. To assign V/J genes and CDR3, sequences were annotated against IMGT germline references using PyIR, a Python wrapper for IgBLAST v1.9. Reads with weak V/J assignments (E-value above 1e-6), missing CDR3, stop codons, out-of-frame junctions, or ambiguous translated residues were removed. V3J clonotypes were defined by identical inferred V gene, J gene, and CDR3 amino acid sequence. Percentage overlap between repertoires was computed as shared unique clonotypes divided by the size of the smaller repertoire. Repertoire richness was assessed with RTK rarefaction, the Chao1 estimator, and Recon v2.1 estimates of unobserved clonotypes. Generation probabilities for all TCRbeta clonotypes obtained by the gDNA method from several donors were computed using OLGA. TCRdb took over this immuneACCESS table, retaining in-frame rearrangements with V and J assigned. Such tables are incomplete; in checked studies, under half of the missing clones stem from an unresolved V gene, and the remainder is unexplained. That table gives V, J and clone size, and the DNA gave D and trimming. This sample gives about 2.3 million clones in total; 85% to 95% of them show up just once. About 0.36% of the sample goes to the ten largest clones.

The donors were healthy, HIV-negative adults who had no recently reported acute infections or vaccinations. Every donor was a Caucasian adult residing in Nashville, Tennessee, USA. CD4+ T cells were enriched through magnetic negative selection, after which naive cells were positively selected on CD45RA and the remaining negative fraction served as the memory subset. After blood collection by leukapheresis, PBMCs were isolated using Ficoll-Histopaque density gradient centrifugation and then cryopreserved in the vapor phase of liquid nitrogen. Analytical flow cytometry was used to check the purity and quantity of every magnetically sorted T cell population. From each sorted fraction, genomic DNA was isolated and quantified by UV absorbance on a Nanodrop 2000c. Beyond this particular receptor, the publication reports: Even with the large sequencing depth, rarefaction of the sorted-subset datasets indicated that sequencing was incomplete. Because the study included a small number of donors, the genetic and exposure-history diversity represented was limited. Pairwise subsampling indicated that sequencing depth was expected to affect the degree of clonotype sharing among donors. Sampling was restricted to blood, and TCR repertoires in tissues likely differ from the TCR repertoires found in blood. Larger estimated clonotype richness was generally found for naive subsets than for memory subsets. Compared with non-shared clonotypes, the clonotypes found in all four sorted-subset donors had higher generation probabilities. Approximately 5% of naive CD4, roughly 3.6% of naive CD8, about 2.5% of memory CD4, and over 0.35% of memory CD8 clonotypes were shared across a few donors.

Worth noting for this clone: The antigen it recognizes is unknown. It has no much larger one-base neighbor in the sample; base qualities were not kept.

The specimen sequenced was naive CD4+ T cells from PBMCs. The label giving this sample's cell subset or site can be read as: CD45RA+ positively selected. This TCR was recovered from a young man in good health. Some clones in this sample may be carry-over from other donors' samples. The chain links TRBV7-9 with TRBJ2-2; no D gene can be assigned with confidence. In nucleotides, the sequence is TGTGCCAGCAGCCCATCAGGTTGGGTGGACGGGGAGCTGTTTTTT. It is translated as CASSPSGWVDGELFF.